This T cell receptor beta chain was identified in a study of blood T cell repertoires in COVID-19. Study-level information: Samples of COVID-19 (acute and convalescent) were obtained from the United States, Italy and Spain.

Libraries were prepared by immunoSEQ multiplex PCR; TCRdb keeps only in-frame clonotypes and omits some of them. In the table there are about 60,000 clones, more than 80% of which are singletons. The germline CDR1 and CDR2 sequences are SGHDT and YYEEEE. Trimming at V came to 4 bases and at J to 6 bases, leaving 5 bases not matched to a gene. CDR3 length: 13 amino acids. Sequenced: peripheral blood. The TCR originated in a human donor with active COVID-19. The donor label of this sample is uncertain. The chain joins TRBV5-6 to TRBJ2-7, with TRBD1 matching over 9 bases. In nucleotides, the CDR3 is TGTGCCAGCAGCCCGGGACAGGGTATCGAGCAGTACTTC. This gives the protein CASSPGQGIEQYF.